This section outlines one T cell receptor (beta chain) sequence together with its context. Antigen unknown. Donors ranged from roughly 6 to 90 years old and were healthy Caucasians in Russia. Whenever a sample was processed, at least 7 million PBMCs were isolated. Through a sample-barcoded 5' primer and a J-beta primer mix, a second PCR was run for about 6 to 12 cycles. TCRdb re-called the 5' RACE reads with MiXCR, one entry per CDR3 protein. The sample has about 620,000 distinct CDR3 sequences; under 25% are singletons. These data belong to a study of blood T cells in healthy people across ages. Whole-study results and caveats: It was the long-lived donors that had more naive CD4+ cells and higher diversity than aged donors. Researchers judged that diversity estimates from one million T cells fell short of true values.

The origin of this receptor is a man between 65 and 80 years old in good health. What was sequenced was blood.

CDR3 sequence: CASSSGTASTDTQYF. In nucleotides, the CDR3 is TGTGCCAGCAGCTCCGGGACAGCCAGCACAGATACGCAGTATTTT. V gene TRBV5-4 combines with J gene TRBJ2-3; 7 nucleotides match TRBD1. The CDR3 has 15 residues. The germline V gene has CDR1 SGHNT and CDR2 YYREEE (reference sequence). The ends lost 3 bases at V and 0 bases at J; junction bases unmatched: 4.